This T cell receptor (beta chain) came from a study of immune evolution from preneoplasia to lung adenocarcinoma. Overall study findings and caveats: Top clone share appeared to fall from AAH through AIS, MIA, adenocarcinoma. Clonality was highest in normal lung, lower in later-stage lesions apparently.

Sequenced by immunoSEQ multiplex PCR; TCRdb stores in-frame clones only, minus some. This table holds around 9,100 clones, 80% to 90% found once. This CDR3 contains 15 residues. V was cut by 0 bases and J by 4 bases, with 14 bases left in between. Germline CDR1 and CDR2: GTSNPN and SVGIG (reference sequence). Remarks on this clone: Its specificity is unknown.

Each case's diagnosis was confirmed by two pathologists on H&E. The gene calls are TRBV30 and TRBJ2-3; perhaps D is TRBD1 or TRBD2 (6 bases each). The sequence came from a person between 70 and 80 years old with lung adenocarcinoma. Source material: FFPE minimally invasive lung adenocarcinoma tissue. Here the CDR3 DNA reads TGTGCCTGGAGTGTAGGGGGGCATTGGGCAGATACGCAGTATTTT. As protein: CAWSVGGHWADTQYF.